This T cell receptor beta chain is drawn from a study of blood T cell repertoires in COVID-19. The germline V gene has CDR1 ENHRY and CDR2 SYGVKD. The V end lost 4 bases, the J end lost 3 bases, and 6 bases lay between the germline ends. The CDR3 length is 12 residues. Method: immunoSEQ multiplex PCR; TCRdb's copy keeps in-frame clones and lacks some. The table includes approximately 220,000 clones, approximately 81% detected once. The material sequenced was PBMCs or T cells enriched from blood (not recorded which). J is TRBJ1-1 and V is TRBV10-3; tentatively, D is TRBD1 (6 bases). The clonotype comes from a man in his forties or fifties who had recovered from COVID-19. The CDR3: CAISGQDTEAFF. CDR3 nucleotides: TGTGCCATCAGTGGACAGGACACTGAAGCTTTCTTT.